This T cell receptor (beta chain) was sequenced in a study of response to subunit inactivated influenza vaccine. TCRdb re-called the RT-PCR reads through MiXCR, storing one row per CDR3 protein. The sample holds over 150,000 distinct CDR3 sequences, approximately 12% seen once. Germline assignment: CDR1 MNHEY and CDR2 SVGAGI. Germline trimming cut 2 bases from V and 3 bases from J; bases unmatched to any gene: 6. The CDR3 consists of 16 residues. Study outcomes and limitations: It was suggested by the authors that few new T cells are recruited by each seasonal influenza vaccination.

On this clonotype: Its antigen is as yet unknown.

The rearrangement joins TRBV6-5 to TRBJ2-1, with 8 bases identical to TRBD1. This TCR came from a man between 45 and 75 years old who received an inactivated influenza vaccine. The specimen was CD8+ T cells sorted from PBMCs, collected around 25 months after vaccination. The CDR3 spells CASSYEGQVNYNEQFF. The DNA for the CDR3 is TGTGCCAGCAGTTACGAGGGACAGGTGAACTACAATGAGCAGTTCTTC.